This TCR beta chain is from a study of blood T cell repertoires in COVID-19. The wider study: PBMCs, B-cell-depleted T cells, or T cells were the source of the cDNA or gDNA that made up the material.

The cohort comprised adults aged roughly 18 to 100 years residing in around 25 US areas. The CDR3 is made up of 14 amino acids. Germline lookup yields CDR1 MNHEY and CDR2 SVGAGI. V was cut by 8 bases and J by 0 bases, with 13 bases left in between. Authors' data handling: Amplified reference gene primers provided the basis for estimating nucleated cell counts. The table came from immunoSEQ multiplex PCR; TCRdb's copy has only in-frame clones and leaves some out. From that table come the V and J calls and clone size; the DNA was used to work out D and trimming. The sample holds under 500,000 clones, 87% seen once.

This clonotype originated in a woman aged 18-29 years with acute COVID-19. The sequencing input was PBMCs or T cells enriched from blood (not recorded which). The genes are TRBV6-5 and TRBJ1-1; D is possibly TRBD1 (5 bases). The CDR3 DNA follows: TGTGCCAGCGGGGCCACAGAGATGAACACTGAAGCTTTCTTT. Its protein is CASGATEMNTEAFF.